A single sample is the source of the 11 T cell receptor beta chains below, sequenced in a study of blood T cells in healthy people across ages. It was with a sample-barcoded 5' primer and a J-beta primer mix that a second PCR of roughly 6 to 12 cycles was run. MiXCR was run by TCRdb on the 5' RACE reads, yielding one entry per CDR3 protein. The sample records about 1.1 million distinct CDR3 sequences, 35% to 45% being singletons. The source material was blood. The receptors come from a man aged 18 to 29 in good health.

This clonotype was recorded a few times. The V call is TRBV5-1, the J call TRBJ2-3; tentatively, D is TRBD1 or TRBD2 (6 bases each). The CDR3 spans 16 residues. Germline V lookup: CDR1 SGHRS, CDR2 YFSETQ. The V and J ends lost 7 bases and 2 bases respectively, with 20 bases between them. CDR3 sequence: CASSLRGETLTDTQYF. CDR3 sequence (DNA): TGCGCCAGCTCACTGAGGGGGGAAACCCTCACAGATACGCAGTATTTT.

DNA of the CDR3: TGTGCCAGCAGCAAAGGGGAGGGTAGCAATCAGCCCCAGCATTTT. Protein sequence: CASSKGEGSNQPQHF. The chain recombines TRBV21-1 with TRBJ1-5. TRBV21-1 is shown as a pseudogene. The CDR3 has 15 residues.

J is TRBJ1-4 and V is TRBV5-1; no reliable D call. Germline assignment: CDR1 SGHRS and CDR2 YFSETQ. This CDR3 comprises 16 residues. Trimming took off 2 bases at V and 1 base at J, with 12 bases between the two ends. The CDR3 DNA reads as TGCGCCAGCAGCTTACCAATGGGTGGAACTAATGAAAAACTGTTTTTT. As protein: CASSLPMGGTNEKLFF.

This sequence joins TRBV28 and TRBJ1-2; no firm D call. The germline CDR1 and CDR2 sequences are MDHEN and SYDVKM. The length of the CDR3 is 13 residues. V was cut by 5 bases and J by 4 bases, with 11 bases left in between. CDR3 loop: CASSPPSGYGYTF. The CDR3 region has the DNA TGTGCCAGCAGTCCCCCTAGTGGCTATGGCTACACCTTC.

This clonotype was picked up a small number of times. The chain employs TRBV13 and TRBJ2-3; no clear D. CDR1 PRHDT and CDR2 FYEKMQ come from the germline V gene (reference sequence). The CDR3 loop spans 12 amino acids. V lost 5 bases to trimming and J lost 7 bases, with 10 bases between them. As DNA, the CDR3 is TGTGCCAGCAGCCACCCGGCGAATACGCAGTATTTT. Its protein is CASSHPANTQYF. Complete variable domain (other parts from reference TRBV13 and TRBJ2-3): AAGVIQSPRHLIKEKRETATLKCYPIPRHDTVYWYQQGPGQDPQFLISFYEKMQSDKGSIPDRFSAQQFSDYHSELNMSSLELGDSALYFCASSHPANTQYFGPGTRLTVL.

The CDR3 loop is CAWSLRRDSRISEQYF. As DNA, the CDR3 is TGTGCCTGGAGTCTAAGAAGGGACAGCCGTATCTCCGAGCAGTACTTC. The chain couples TRBV30 to TRBJ2-4; the match to TRBD1 covers 7 bases. The DNA matches TRBJ2-7 better at its end, which makes the J call doubtful. The CDR3 is made up of 16 amino acids. Germline V gene data show CDR1 as GTSNPN and CDR2 as SVGIG (reference sequence).

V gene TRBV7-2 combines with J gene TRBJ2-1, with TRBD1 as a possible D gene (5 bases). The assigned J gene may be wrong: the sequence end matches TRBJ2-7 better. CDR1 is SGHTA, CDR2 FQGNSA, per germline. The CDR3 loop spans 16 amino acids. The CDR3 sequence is CASSPVGQPDYNEQYF. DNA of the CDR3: TGTGCCAGCAGCCCGGTGGGGCAACCAGATTACAATGAGCAGTACTTC.

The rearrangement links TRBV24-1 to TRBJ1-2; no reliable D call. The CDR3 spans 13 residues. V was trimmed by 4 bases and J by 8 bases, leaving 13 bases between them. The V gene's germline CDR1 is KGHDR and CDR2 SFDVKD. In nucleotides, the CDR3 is TGTGCCACCAGTGAAGATGGGAATCGAGGCTACACCTTC. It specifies CATSEDGNRGYTF.

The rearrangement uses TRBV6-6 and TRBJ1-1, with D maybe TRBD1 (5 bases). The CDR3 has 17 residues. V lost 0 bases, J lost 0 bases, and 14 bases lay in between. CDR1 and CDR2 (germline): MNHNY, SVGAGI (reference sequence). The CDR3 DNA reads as TGTGCCAGCAGTTACTCGATAGGGACGACGATGAACACTGAAGCTTTCTTT. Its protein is CASSYSIGTTMNTEAFF.

The CDR3 is CASSLPRGLRETQYF. DNA of the CDR3: TGTGCCAGCAGCTTGCCCAGGGGGCTGAGAGAGACCCAGTACTTC. The chain carries TRBV7-8 and TRBJ2-5, with 8 bases that match TRBD1. The CDR3 is made up of 15 amino acids. Germline-derived CDR1 and CDR2 are SGHVS and FQNEAQ. V lost 3 bases and J lost 4; bases outside the gene matches: 7.

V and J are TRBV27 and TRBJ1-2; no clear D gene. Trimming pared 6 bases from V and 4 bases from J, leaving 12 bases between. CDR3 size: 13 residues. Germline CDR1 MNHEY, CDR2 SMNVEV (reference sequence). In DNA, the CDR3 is TGTGCCAGCAGGCCCACATCTTTCTATGGCTACACCTTC. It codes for CASRPTSFYGYTF.